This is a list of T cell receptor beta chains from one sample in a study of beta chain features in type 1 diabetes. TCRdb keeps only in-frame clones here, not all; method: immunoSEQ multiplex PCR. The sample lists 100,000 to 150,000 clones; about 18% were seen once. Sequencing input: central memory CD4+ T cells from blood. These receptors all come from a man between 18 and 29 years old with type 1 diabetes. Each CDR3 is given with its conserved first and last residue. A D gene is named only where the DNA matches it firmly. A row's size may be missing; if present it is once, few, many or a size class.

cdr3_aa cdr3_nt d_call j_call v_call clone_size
CASIREGIYGEQFF TGTGCCAGCATCCGGGAGGGAATATATGGGGAGCAGTTCTTC TRBD2 TRBJ2-1 TRBV6-6 .
CASSFPAGATDTQYF TGTGCCAGCAGCTTTCCGGCGGGGGCGACAGATACGCAGTATTTT . TRBJ2-3 TRBV7-2 .
CASSENSPGTTEAFF TGTGCCAGCAGTGAAAACTCACCGGGAACCACTGAAGCTTTCTTT . TRBJ1-1 TRBV9 .
CASSVRTDTQYF TGTGCCAGCAGCGTAAGGACAGATACGCAGTATTTT . TRBJ2-3 TRBV9 .
CASSLAARRVNTGELFF TGTGCCAGCAGCTTGGCGGCTCGCAGGGTGAACACCGGGGAGCTGTTTTTT . TRBJ2-2 TRBV5-6 .
CASSPANQETQYF TGTGCCAGCAGCCCGGCGAACCAAGAGACCCAGTACTTC . TRBJ2-5 TRBV5-4 .
CASSYQTDLNSPLHF TGTGCCAGCAGCTACCAGACAGACCTTAATTCACCCCTCCACTTT . TRBJ1-6 TRBV7-2 .
CASSPLMPRATDTQYF TGTGCCAGCTCACCGTTAATGCCGAGGGCCACAGATACGCAGTATTTT . TRBJ2-3 TRBV18 few
CSASGGYEQYF TGCAGTGCTAGCGGGGGCTACGAGCAGTACTTC . TRBJ2-7 TRBV20-1 .
CSVGRGPNEKLFF TGCAGCGTCGGGAGAGGCCCTAATGAAAAACTGTTTTTT . TRBJ1-4 TRBV29-1 few
CASSLTSRGDTQYF TGTGCCAGCAGCTTAACTTCGAGGGGAGATACGCAGTATTTT . TRBJ2-3 TRBV5-4 few
CASSLGQGYQETQYF TGTGCCAGCTCGTTAGGACAGGGCTACCAAGAGACCCAGTACTTC TRBD1 TRBJ2-5 TRBV7-2 .
CASSLVWFEGPGGYTF TGTGCCAGCAGCTTAGTTTGGTTCGAGGGGCCCGGTGGCTACACCTTC . TRBJ1-2 TRBV7-2 few
CASSLKVSNQPQHF TGTGCCAGCAGCTTAAAGGTTAGCAATCAGCCCCAGCATTTT . TRBJ1-5 TRBV5-6 .
CASSAQGQGQETQYF TGTGCCAGCAGTGCGCAAGGACAGGGGCAAGAGACCCAGTACTTC TRBD1 TRBJ2-5 TRBV6-5 .
CASSYDGGGSSYEQYF TGTGCCAGCAGTTACGATGGGGGCGGGAGCTCCTACGAGCAGTACTTC . TRBJ2-7 TRBV6-5 .
CASSLAIGQGDAFF TGTGCCAGCAGCCTAGCCATCGGACAGGGCGACGCTTTCTTT TRBD1 TRBJ1-1 TRBV7-2 few
CASSEGEEYYGYTF TGTGCCAGCAGTGAAGGCGAAGAGTACTATGGCTACACCTTC . TRBJ1-2 TRBV6-1 few
CASSVHPGGDEQFF TGTGCCAGCAGCGTACATCCAGGGGGCGATGAGCAGTTCTTC TRBD1 TRBJ2-1 TRBV9 few
CASSPVQGQGAYEQYF TGTGCCAGCAGCCCCGTCCAGGGACAGGGGGCCTACGAGCAGTACTTC TRBD1 TRBJ2-7 TRBV11-2 .
CASSEGGRRQPQHF TGTGCCAGCAGTGAGGGCGGCCGAAGGCAGCCCCAGCATTTT . TRBJ1-5 TRBV6-1 .
CASSLVGGGAMEAFF TGTGCCAGCAGCTTGGTGGGAGGTGGAGCGATGGAAGCTTTCTTT . TRBJ1-1 TRBV7-9 .
CASSLLSQGSGELFF TGTGCCAGCAGCCTACTCAGCCAAGGTTCCGGGGAGCTGTTTTTT . TRBJ2-2 TRBV5-4 .
CASSLYLAMYEQYF TGTGCCAGCAGCTTGTACCTAGCAATGTACGAGCAGTACTTC . TRBJ2-7 TRBV5-8 .
CASSEIWQGAQETQYF TGCGCCAGCAGTGAGATCTGGCAGGGAGCCCAAGAGACCCAGTACTTC . TRBJ2-5 TRBV10-1 few
CSVPTGASSYNEQFF TGCAGCGTCCCAACAGGGGCGAGCTCCTACAATGAGCAGTTCTTC TRBD1 TRBJ2-1 TRBV29-1 .
CASMARDRGYEQYF TGTGCCAGTATGGCCCGGGACAGGGGCTACGAGCAGTACTTC TRBD1 TRBJ2-7 TRBV19 .
CASSPSGSSSYNEQFF TGTGCCAGCAGCCCTAGTGGCAGTAGCTCCTACAATGAGCAGTTCTTC . TRBJ2-1 TRBV11-3 few
CSAGEGEAIQYF TGCAGCGCCGGGGAGGGGGAGGCCATTCAGTACTTC . TRBJ2-4 TRBV29-1 .
CASSLYLEGYTF TGTGCCAGCAGCCTGTATCTTGAGGGCTACACCTTC . TRBJ1-2 TRBV7-2 few
CASSVDSLSLVMYF TGTGCCAGCAGCGTAGATTCCTTGAGCCTCGTAATGTACTTC . TRBJ2-4 TRBV9 once
CSVEGATDTQYF TGCAGCGTTGAAGGGGCCACAGATACGCAGTATTTT . TRBJ2-3 TRBV29-1 .
CASSLVASGISYNEQFF TGCGCCAGCAGCTTGGTCGCTAGCGGGATCTCCTACAATGAGCAGTTCTTC TRBD2 TRBJ2-1 TRBV5-1 .
CASRGLATQYF TGTGCCAGCAGGGGGCTAGCGACGCAGTATTTT . TRBJ2-3 TRBV5-4 .
CAWIYKGGTEAFF TGTGCCTGGATTTACAAGGGTGGGACTGAAGCTTTCTTT . TRBJ1-1 TRBV30 few
CASSQKVAVRTEAFF TGTGCCAGCAGCCAAAAGGTAGCGGTTCGTACTGAAGCTTTCTTT . TRBJ1-1 TRBV7-2 .
CASSLAQGPRAGTQYF TGTGCCAGCAGCTTGGCACAGGGCCCAAGGGCAGGTACGCAGTATTTT . TRBJ2-3 TRBV5-4 few
CASSSIRPGPKRRTQYF TGTGCCAGCAGTTCTATACGACCGGGCCCCAAGAGGAGGACCCAGTACTTC . TRBJ2-5 TRBV28 .
CASSALGSSYGYTF TGTGCCAGCAGTGCTTTGGGCAGCTCCTATGGCTACACCTTC . TRBJ1-2 TRBV2 few
CASSYQFGRVTDTQYF TGTGCCAGCAGTTATCAGTTCGGCCGAGTAACAGATACGCAGTATTTT . TRBJ2-3 TRBV6-5 .
CASERETITDTQYF TGTGCCAGCGAGCGGGAGACGATAACAGATACGCAGTATTTT TRBD2 TRBJ2-3 TRBV7-9 few
CASSYSVGLSYEQYF TGTGCCAGCAGTTACTCGGTAGGCCTCTCCTACGAGCAGTACTTC . TRBJ2-7 TRBV6-5 .
CAWSRWRGNTGELFF TGTGCCTGGAGTAGGTGGAGGGGGAACACCGGGGAGCTGTTTTTT . TRBJ2-2 TRBV30 few
CSAGDRDQGEHF TGCAGCGCTGGAGACAGGGACCAAGGTGAGCATTTT TRBD1 TRBJ1-5 TRBV29-1 .
CASRPTGLNTGELFF TGCGCCAGCAGACCGACAGGGCTGAACACCGGGGAGCTGTTTTTT TRBD1 TRBJ2-2 TRBV5-1 .
CAWKDRYYSGANVLTF TGTGCCTGGAAGGACAGATATTACTCTGGGGCCAACGTCCTGACTTTC . TRBJ2-6 TRBV30 few
CSAQGRRDTEAFF TGCAGCGCTCAGGGGCGGAGGGACACTGAAGCTTTCTTT . TRBJ1-1 TRBV29-1 .
CSASGGSPLHF TGCAGTGCTAGTGGGGGCTCACCCCTCCACTTT . TRBJ1-6 TRBV20-1 .
CASSYSGSFTGELFF TGTGCCAGCAGTTACTCTGGCAGCTTCACCGGGGAGCTGTTTTTT . TRBJ2-2 TRBV6-5 few
CASSVDRSVNTEAFF TGTGCCAGCAGCGTAGATAGGTCGGTGAACACTGAAGCTTTCTTT . TRBJ1-1 TRBV9 few
CASSLLAGSTDTQYF TGCGCCAGCAGCTTACTAGCGGGGAGCACAGATACGCAGTATTTT TRBD2 TRBJ2-3 TRBV5-1 .
CASSLGGAVFYEQYF TGCGCCAGCAGTCTCGGGGGCGCGGTATTCTACGAGCAGTACTTC . TRBJ2-7 TRBV5-1 few
CASSLGGPRSSTDTQYF TGTGCCAGCAGCTTAGGGGGCCCCCGCTCAAGCACAGATACGCAGTATTTT . TRBJ2-3 TRBV7-9 many
CASSLAGAPQETQYF TGCGCCAGCAGCTTGGCCGGAGCCCCCCAAGAGACCCAGTACTTC . TRBJ2-5 TRBV5-1 few
CASLPLRSGYTF TGTGCAAGTCTCCCTTTGAGGAGTGGCTACACCTTC . TRBJ1-2 TRBV12-2 few